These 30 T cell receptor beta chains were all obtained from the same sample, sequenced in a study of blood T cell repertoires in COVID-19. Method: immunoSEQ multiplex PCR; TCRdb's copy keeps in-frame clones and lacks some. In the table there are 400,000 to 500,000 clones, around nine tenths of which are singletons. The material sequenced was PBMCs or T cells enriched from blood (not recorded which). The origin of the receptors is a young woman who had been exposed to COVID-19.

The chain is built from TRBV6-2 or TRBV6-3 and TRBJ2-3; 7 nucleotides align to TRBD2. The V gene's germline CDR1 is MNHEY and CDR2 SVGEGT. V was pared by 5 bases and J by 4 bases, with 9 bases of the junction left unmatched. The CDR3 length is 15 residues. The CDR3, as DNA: TGTGCCAGCAGTCGCACGAGCGGGGTCCCAGATACGCAGTATTTT. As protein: CASSRTSGVPDTQYF.

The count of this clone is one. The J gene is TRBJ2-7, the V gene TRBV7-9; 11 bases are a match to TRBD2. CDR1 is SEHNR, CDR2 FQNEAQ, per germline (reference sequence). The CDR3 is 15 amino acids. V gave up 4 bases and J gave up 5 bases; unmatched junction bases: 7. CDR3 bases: TGTGCCAGCAGCTCGTCACTAGCGGGAGTTCACGAGCAGTACTTC. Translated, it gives CASSSSLAGVHEQYF. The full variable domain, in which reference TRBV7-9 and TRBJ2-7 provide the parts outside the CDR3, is DTGVSQNPRHKITKRGQNVTFRCDPISEHNRLYWYRQTLGQGPEFLTYFQNEAQLEKSRLLSDRFSAERPKGSFSTLEIQRTEQGDSAMYLCASSSSLAGVHEQYFGPGTRLTVT.

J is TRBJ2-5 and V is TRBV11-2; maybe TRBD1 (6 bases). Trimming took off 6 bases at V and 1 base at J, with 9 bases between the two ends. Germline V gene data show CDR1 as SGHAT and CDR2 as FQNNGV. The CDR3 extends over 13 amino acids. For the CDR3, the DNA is TGTGCCAGCAGACAGGGTTTCCAAGAGACCCAGTACTTC. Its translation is CASRQGFQETQYF. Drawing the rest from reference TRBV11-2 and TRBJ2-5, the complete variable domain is EAGVAQSPRYKIIEKRQSVAFWCNPISGHATLYWYQQILGQGPKLLIQFQNNGVVDDSQLPKDRFSAERLKGVDSTLKIQPAKLEDSAVYLCASRQGFQETQYFGPGTRLLVL.

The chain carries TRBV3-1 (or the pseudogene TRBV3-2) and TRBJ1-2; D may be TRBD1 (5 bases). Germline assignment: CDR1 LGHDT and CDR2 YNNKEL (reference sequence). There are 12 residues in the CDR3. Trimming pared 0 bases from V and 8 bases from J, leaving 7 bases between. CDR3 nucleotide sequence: TGTGCCAGCAGCCAAGAATACAGGGGCTACACCTTC. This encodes CASSQEYRGYTF.

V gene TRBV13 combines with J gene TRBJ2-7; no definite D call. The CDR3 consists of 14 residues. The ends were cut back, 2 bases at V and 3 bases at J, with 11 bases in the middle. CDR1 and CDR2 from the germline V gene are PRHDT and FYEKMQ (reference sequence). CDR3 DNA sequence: TGTGCCAGCAGCTTATCGGTCAGGAACTACGAGCAGTACTTC. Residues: CASSLSVRNYEQYF.

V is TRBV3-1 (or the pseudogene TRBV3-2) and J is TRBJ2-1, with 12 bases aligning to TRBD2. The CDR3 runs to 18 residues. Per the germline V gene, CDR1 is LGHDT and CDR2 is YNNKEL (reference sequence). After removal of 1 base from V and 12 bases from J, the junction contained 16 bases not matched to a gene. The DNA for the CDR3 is TGTGCCAGCAGCCAAGGTGTAGTCTGGACTAGCGGGAAAGAAGTGCAGTTCTTC. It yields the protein CASSQGVVWTSGKEVQFF.

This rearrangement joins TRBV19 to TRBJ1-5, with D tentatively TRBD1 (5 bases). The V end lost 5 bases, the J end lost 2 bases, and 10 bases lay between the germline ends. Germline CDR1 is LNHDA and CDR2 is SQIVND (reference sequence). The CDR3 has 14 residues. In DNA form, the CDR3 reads TGTGCCAGTAGTTCCCAGGGTGGCAATCAGCCCCAGCATTTT. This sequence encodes CASSSQGGNQPQHF.

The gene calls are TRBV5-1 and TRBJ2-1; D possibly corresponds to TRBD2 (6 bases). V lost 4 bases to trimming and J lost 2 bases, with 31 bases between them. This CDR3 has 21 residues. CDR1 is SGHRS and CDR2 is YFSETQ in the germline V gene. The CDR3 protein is CASSPLQFGSRGGPTYNEQFF. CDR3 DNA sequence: TGCGCCAGCAGCCCGCTCCAATTCGGGAGCCGGGGCGGACCCACCTACAATGAGCAGTTCTTC.

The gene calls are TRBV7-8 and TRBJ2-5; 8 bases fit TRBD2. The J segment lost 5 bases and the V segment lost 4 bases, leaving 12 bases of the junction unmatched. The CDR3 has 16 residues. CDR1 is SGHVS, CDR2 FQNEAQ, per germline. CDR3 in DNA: TGTGCCAGCAGCTCCACCGGGGGACTAGGGATGGAGACCCAGTACTTC. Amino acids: CASSSTGGLGMETQYF.

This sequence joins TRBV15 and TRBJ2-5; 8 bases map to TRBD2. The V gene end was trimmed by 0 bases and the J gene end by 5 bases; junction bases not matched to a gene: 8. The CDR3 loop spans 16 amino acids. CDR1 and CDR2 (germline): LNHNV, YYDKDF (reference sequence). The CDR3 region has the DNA TGTGCCACCAGCAGAGATCTTAAGACTAGCGTCGAGACCCAGTACTTC. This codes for CATSRDLKTSVETQYF.

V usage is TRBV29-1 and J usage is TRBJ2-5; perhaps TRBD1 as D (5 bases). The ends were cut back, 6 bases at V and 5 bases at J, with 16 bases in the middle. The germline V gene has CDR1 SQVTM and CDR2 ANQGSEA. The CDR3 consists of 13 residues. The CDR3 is CSVSQVLGETQYF. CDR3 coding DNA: TGCAGCGTCTCACAGGTCCTTGGGGAGACCCAGTACTTC.

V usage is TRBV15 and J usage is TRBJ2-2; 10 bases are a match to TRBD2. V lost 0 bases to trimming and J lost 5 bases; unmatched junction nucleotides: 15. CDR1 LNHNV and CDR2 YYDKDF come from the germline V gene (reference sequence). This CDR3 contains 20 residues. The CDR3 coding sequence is TGTGCCACCAGCAGAGATAACCGGGATAGCGGGAGGCTGAGTACCGGGGAGCTGTTTTTT. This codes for CATSRDNRDSGRLSTGELFF.

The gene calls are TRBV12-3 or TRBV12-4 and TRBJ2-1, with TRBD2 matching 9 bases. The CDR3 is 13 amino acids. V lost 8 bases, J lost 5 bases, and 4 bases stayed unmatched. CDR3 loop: CASQREVDNEQFF. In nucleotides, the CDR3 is TGTGCCAGCCAGCGGGAGGTCGACAATGAGCAGTTCTTC.

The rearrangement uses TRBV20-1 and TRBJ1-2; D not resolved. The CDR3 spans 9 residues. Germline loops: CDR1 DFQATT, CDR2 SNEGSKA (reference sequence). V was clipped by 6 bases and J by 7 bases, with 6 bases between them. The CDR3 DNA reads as TGCAGTGCCCCGGGTGGCTACACCTTC. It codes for CSAPGGYTF.

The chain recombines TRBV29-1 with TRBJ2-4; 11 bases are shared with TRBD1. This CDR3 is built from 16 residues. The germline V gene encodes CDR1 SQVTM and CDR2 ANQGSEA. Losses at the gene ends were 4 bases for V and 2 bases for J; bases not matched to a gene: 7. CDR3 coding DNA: TGCAGCGTTGCCCGGACAGGGGGCGACACCAAAAACATTCAGTACTTC. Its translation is CSVARTGGDTKNIQYF.

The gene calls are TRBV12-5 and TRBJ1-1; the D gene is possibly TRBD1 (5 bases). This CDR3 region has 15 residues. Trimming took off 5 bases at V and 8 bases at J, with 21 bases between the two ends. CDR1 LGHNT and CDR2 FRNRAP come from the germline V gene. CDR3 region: CASGPPGQGGSEAFF. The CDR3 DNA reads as TGTGCTAGTGGTCCGCCAGGCCAGGGCGGTTCCGAAGCTTTCTTT.

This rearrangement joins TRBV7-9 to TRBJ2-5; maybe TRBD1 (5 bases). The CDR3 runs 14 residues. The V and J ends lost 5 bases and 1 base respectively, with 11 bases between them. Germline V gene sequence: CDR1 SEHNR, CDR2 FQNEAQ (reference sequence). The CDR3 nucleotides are TGTGCCAGCAGCCCAGGGCAGGGCCAAGAGACCCAGTACTTC. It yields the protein CASSPGQGQETQYF. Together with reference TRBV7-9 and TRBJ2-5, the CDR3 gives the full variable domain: DTGVSQNPRHKITKRGQNVTFRCDPISEHNRLYWYRQTLGQGPEFLTYFQNEAQLEKSRLLSDRFSAERPKGSFSTLEIQRTEQGDSAMYLCASSPGQGQETQYFGPGTRLLVL.

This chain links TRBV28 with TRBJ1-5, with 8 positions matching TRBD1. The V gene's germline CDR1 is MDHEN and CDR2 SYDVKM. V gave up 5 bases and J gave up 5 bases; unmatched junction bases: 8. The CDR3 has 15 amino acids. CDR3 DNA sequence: TGTGCCAGCAGTCCGGACAGGGAAGACGATCAGCCCCAGCATTTT. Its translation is CASSPDREDDQPQHF.

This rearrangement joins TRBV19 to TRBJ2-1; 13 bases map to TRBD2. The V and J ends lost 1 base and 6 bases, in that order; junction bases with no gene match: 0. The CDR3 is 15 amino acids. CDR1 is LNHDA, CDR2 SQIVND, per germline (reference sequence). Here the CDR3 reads CASSIGTSGSNEQFF. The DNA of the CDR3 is TGTGCCAGTAGTATAGGGACTAGCGGGAGCAATGAGCAGTTCTTC.

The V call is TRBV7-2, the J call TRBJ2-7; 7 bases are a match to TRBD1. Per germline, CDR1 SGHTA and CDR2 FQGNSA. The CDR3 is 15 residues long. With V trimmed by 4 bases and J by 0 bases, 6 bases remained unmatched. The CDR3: CASSSQGSISYEQYF. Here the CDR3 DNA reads TGTGCCAGCAGCTCACAGGGGAGTATCTCCTACGAGCAGTACTTC.

The CDR3 loop reads CASSRQGTEQFF. The CDR3 bases are TGTGCCAGCAGCCGACAGGGTACTGAGCAGTTCTTC. The gene calls are TRBV9 and TRBJ2-1, with 7 bases matching TRBD1. The CDR3 runs to 12 residues. The V gene end was trimmed by 4 bases and the J gene end by 9 bases; junction bases not matched to a gene: 4. The germline CDR1 and CDR2 sequences are SGDLS and YYNGEE.

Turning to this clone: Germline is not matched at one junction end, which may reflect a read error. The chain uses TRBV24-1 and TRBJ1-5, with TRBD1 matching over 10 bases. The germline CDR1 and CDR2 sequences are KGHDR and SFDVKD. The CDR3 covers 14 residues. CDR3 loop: CATSGTGGNQPQHF. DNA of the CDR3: TGTGCCACTAGTGGGACAGGGGGCAATCAGCCCCAGCATTTT.

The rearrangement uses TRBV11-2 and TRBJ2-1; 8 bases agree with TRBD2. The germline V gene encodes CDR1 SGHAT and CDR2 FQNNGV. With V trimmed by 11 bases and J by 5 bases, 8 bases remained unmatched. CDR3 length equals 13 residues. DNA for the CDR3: TGTGCCGGGTCGGGACTAGTGCACAATGAGCAGTTCTTC. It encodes CAGSGLVHNEQFF.

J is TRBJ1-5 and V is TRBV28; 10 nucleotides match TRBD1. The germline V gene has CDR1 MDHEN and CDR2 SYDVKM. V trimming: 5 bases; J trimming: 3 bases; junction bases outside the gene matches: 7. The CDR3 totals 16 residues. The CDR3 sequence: CASSRQGAMDNQPQHF. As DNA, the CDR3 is TGTGCCAGCAGTCGACAGGGGGCGATGGACAATCAGCCCCAGCATTTT.

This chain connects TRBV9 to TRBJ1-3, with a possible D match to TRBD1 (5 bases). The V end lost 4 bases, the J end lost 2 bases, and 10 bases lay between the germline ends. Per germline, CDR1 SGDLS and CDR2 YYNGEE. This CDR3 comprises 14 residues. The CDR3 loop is CASSQSGAGNTIYF. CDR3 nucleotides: TGTGCCAGCAGCCAGTCGGGGGCTGGAAACACCATATATTTT.

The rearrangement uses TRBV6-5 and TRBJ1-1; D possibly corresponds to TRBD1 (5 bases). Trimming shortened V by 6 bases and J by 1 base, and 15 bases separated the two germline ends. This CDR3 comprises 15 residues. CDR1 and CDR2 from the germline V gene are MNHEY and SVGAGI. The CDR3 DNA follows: TGTGCCAGCAGATTGGACGGCACAGGGAACACTGAAGCTTTCTTT. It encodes CASRLDGTGNTEAFF.

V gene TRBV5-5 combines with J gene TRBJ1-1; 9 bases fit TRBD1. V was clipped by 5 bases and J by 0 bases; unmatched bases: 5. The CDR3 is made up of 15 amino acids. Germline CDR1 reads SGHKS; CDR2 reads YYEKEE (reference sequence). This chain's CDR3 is CASRSWTGVNTEAFF. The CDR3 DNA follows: TGTGCCAGCAGGTCGTGGACAGGGGTGAACACTGAAGCTTTCTTT.

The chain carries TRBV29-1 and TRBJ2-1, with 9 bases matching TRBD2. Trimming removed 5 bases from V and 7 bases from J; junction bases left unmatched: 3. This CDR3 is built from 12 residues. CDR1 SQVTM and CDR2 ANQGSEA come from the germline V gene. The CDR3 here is CSVMAGGNEQFF. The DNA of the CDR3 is TGCAGCGTTATGGCGGGAGGGAATGAGCAGTTCTTC.

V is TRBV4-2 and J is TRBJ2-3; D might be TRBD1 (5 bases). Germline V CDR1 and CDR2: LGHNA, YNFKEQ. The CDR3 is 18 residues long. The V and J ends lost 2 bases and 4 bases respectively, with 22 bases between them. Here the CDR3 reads CASSQFTSSEGVADTQYF. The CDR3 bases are TGTGCCAGCAGCCAATTCACCTCGAGTGAAGGGGTTGCAGATACGCAGTATTTT.

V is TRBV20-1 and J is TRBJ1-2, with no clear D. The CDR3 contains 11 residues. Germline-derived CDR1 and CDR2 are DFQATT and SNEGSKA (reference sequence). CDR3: CTAGWGRGYTF. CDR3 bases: TGCACCGCGGGGTGGGGTCGTGGCTACACCTTC.